This T cell receptor beta chain was found in a study of shared T cell receptors in the human thymus. Germline CDR1 reads SGHNT; CDR2 reads YENEEA. The V segment lost 5 bases and the J segment 3 bases; nucleotides outside the gene matches: 2. The length of the CDR3 is 13 residues. Method: immunoSEQ multiplex PCR; TCRdb's copy keeps in-frame clones and lacks some. Of about 610,000 clones listed, 88% were seen once; the top ten hold roughly 0.0097%. These data also featured in a second study, about human thymus T cells. That source notes: Resections removed during corrective heart surgery provided the thymus tissue used.

This chain connects TRBV11-3 to TRBJ1-1, with 8 bases lining up with TRBD1. Source material: thymocytes. The TCR originated in a boy under two years old with a congenital heart defect. The DNA for the CDR3 is TGTGCCAGCAGCGAACAGGGGGACACTGAAGCTTTCTTT. This codes for CASSEQGDTEAFF.